One and the same sample provided the 25 T cell receptor beta chains below, sequenced in a study of cytomegalovirus exposure and HLA in healthy donors. Primers for the PCR totalled 60 Vbeta and 13 Jbeta. Sequencing used immunoSEQ multiplex PCR; TCRdb keeps in-frame clones, though not all of them. The table includes 110,000 to 150,000 clones, approximately 70% detected once. The sequenced sample consisted of PBMCs. These receptors originate from a middle-aged woman in good health and CMV-seronegative.

A few counts support this clone. The chain is built from TRBV2 and TRBJ1-1; weak D call: TRBD1 (5 bases). Germline CDR1 reads SNHLY; CDR2 reads FYNNEI. This CDR3 is built from 13 residues. Trimming pared 5 bases from V and 2 bases from J, leaving 9 bases between. The CDR3 nucleotides are TGTGCCAGCAGTCCCAGGGTTAACACTGAAGCTTTCTTT. Encoded protein: CASSPRVNTEAFF.

The chain combines TRBV7-9 with TRBJ2-3; D is perhaps TRBD2 (5 bases). The germline V gene has CDR1 SEHNR and CDR2 FQNEAQ (reference sequence). V lost 0 bases to trimming and J lost 4 bases, with 8 bases between them. This CDR3 region has 14 residues. This CDR3 reads CASSLAQRADTQYF. The CDR3 bases are TGTGCCAGCAGCTTAGCGCAGAGGGCAGATACGCAGTATTTT.

The chain couples TRBV2 to TRBJ2-3; D uncertain. Germline V gene sequence: CDR1 SNHLY, CDR2 FYNNEI. The germline V and J ends were trimmed by 8 bases and 0 bases, with 6 bases remaining between them. CDR3 length equals 12 residues. CDR3 protein: CASVRSTDTQYF. The CDR3, as DNA: TGTGCCAGCGTCAGGAGCACAGATACGCAGTATTTT.

The CDR3 protein is CSASVHEQFF. CDR3 DNA: TGCAGTGCCTCAGTTCATGAGCAGTTCTTC. This chain links TRBV20-1 with TRBJ2-1; D is unresolved. Trimming pared 6 bases from V and 8 bases from J, leaving 8 bases between. Germline V gene lookup returns CDR1 DFQATT and CDR2 SNEGSKA (reference sequence). There are 10 residues in the CDR3.

V is TRBV11-2 and J is TRBJ1-6; TRBD1 might be the D (5 bases). The CDR3 has 17 amino acids. Germline V gene data show CDR1 as SGHAT and CDR2 as FQNNGV. V lost 1 base and J 3 bases, leaving 13 bases between the germline ends. The CDR3 DNA sequence: TGTGCCAGCAGCTTAGGGCCGCAGGGCGGCTATAATTCACCCCTCCACTTT. Translated: CASSLGPQGGYNSPLHF.

This clone was recorded many times. The chain joins TRBV6-5 to TRBJ1-3; D perhaps matches TRBD1 (5 bases). This CDR3 is built from 15 residues. V lost 0 bases, J lost 2 bases, and 8 bases lay in between. From germline, CDR1 is MNHEY and CDR2 SVGAGI. The CDR3 sequence: CASSYSRGPGNTIYF. DNA for the CDR3: TGTGCCAGCAGTTACTCAAGGGGTCCTGGAAACACCATATATTTT.

The rearrangement uses TRBV15 and TRBJ1-1; unclear D gene. This CDR3 spans 13 amino acids. With 2 bases removed from V and 8 bases from J, the gap between germline ends came to 12 bases. Per the germline V gene, CDR1 is LNHNV and CDR2 is YYDKDF (reference sequence). The CDR3 nucleotides read TGTGCCACCAGCAGACCGTCCGGGAACGAAGCTTTCTTT. This translates into CATSRPSGNEAFF. The full variable domain, with the rest looked up from reference TRBV15 and TRBJ1-1, is DAMVIQNPRYQVTQFGKPVTLSCSQTLNHNVMYWYQQKSSQAPKLLFHYYDKDFNNEADTPDNFQSRRPNTSFCFLDIRSPGLGDTAMYLCATSRPSGNEAFFGQGTRLTVV.

This clone has more than one count but fewer than ten. The J gene is TRBJ1-1, the V gene TRBV15; D is perhaps TRBD1 (6 bases). The CDR3 runs 14 residues. Trimming stripped 1 base from V and 4 bases from J, with 10 bases between. CDR1 LNHNV and CDR2 YYDKDF come from the germline V gene (reference sequence). The CDR3 DNA reads as TGTGCCACCAGCAGAGGCGGACAGCGCACTGAAGCTTTCTTT. The encoded protein is CATSRGGQRTEAFF.

The chain combines TRBV5-8 with TRBJ1-4, with D perhaps matching TRBD1 (5 bases). From germline, CDR1 is SGHTS and CDR2 YDEGEE. This CDR3 spans 15 amino acids. V lost 6 bases and J lost 4, with 16 bases in between. The CDR3 loop reads CASNRGGSLNEKLFF. CDR3 bases: TGTGCCAGCAACCGGGGGGGTTCTCTTAATGAAAAACTGTTTTTT. The full variable domain, in which reference TRBV5-8 and TRBJ1-4 provide the parts outside the CDR3, is EAGVTQSPTHLIKTRGQQATLRCSPISGHTSVYWYQQALGLGLQFLLWYDEGEERNRGNFPPRFSGRQFPNYSSELNVNALELEDSALYLCASNRGGSLNEKLFFGSGTQLSVL.

This clone was seen ten or more times. This chain connects TRBV7-6 to TRBJ1-6, with D hard to call. The germline V and J ends were trimmed by 5 bases and 5 bases, with 16 bases remaining between them. The CDR3 length is 16 residues. Germline CDR1 and CDR2: SGHVS and FNYEAQ. Here the CDR3 DNA reads TGTGCCAGCAGCCTGCGCGGGAGGGCTCATAATTCACCCCTCCACTTT. This gives the protein CASSLRGRAHNSPLHF.

The chain links TRBV11-2 to TRBJ2-1; 7 nucleotides line up with TRBD1. After removal of 2 bases from V and 8 bases from J, the junction contained 9 bases not matched to a gene. The CDR3 is made up of 15 amino acids. CDR1 is SGHAT and CDR2 is FQNNGV in the germline V gene. The CDR3 sequence: CASSLRRQGRDEQFF. CDR3 DNA: TGTGCCAGCAGCTTACGGAGACAGGGCAGGGATGAGCAGTTCTTC.

This clone was counted between two and nine times. The gene calls are TRBV4-1 and TRBJ2-2; no firm D call. The V end was cut by 8 bases, the J end by 6 bases, with 7 bases between. This CDR3 is 11 amino acids long. The germline CDR1 and CDR2 sequences are MGHRA and YSYEKL. The CDR3 DNA sequence: TGCGCCAGCCGAACGGCCGGGGAGCTGTTTTTT. Amino acid sequence: CASRTAGELFF.

The V gene is TRBV18, the J gene TRBJ1-1; the D gene is possibly TRBD1 (5 bases). Per the germline V gene, CDR1 is KGHSH and CDR2 is LQKENI. V shed 2 bases and J shed 1 base, with 8 bases lying between them. The CDR3 has 14 amino acids. CDR3 coding DNA: TGTGCCAGCTCACCAGGCCAGGGGAACACTGAAGCTTTCTTT. Amino acids: CASSPGQGNTEAFF.

On this clone: This same CDR3 is encoded by further DNA sequences in the sample. The chain couples TRBV28 to TRBJ1-5, with 7 bases matching TRBD1. This CDR3 is 13 amino acids long. From germline, CDR1 is MDHEN and CDR2 SYDVKM. Trimming at V came to 3 bases and at J to 5 bases, leaving 1 base not matched to a gene. CDR3 bases: TGTGCCAGCAGTTTCAGGGGGTATCAGCCCCAGCATTTT. Encoded protein: CASSFRGYQPQHF.

This clone was detected only a few times. The chain recombines TRBV2 with TRBJ1-1; 7 nucleotides line up with TRBD1. Per germline, CDR1 SNHLY and CDR2 FYNNEI. The J segment lost 5 bases and the V segment lost 6 bases, leaving 12 bases of the junction unmatched. The CDR3 loop spans 15 amino acids. In DNA form, the CDR3 reads TGTGCCAGCAGAGCGAACAGGGGAAAGTTAACTGAAGCTTTCTTT. Protein product: CASRANRGKLTEAFF.

The V gene is TRBV4-1, the J gene TRBJ2-7; 11 bases map to TRBD1. The CDR3 is 14 residues long. Germline loops: CDR1 MGHRA, CDR2 YSYEKL. V was clipped by 4 bases and J by 5 bases; unmatched bases: 4. CDR3 sequence (DNA): TGCGCCAGCAGCCCGGGACAGGGGGACAACGAGCAGTACTTC. Translating gives CASSPGQGDNEQYF.

The chain joins TRBV5-4 to TRBJ1-3; a possible D gene is TRBD1 (5 bases). Trimming removed 0 bases from V and 6 bases from J, with 13 bases in between. The CDR3 is made up of 15 amino acids. Germline V gene data show CDR1 as SGHNT and CDR2 as YYREEE (reference sequence). CDR3 residues: CASSLAGGGANTIYF. DNA for the CDR3: TGTGCCAGCAGCTTGGCGGGGGGGGGTGCAAACACCATATATTTT.

V is TRBV7-8 and J is TRBJ2-3; 10 bases line up with TRBD2. Germline V gene sequence: CDR1 SGHVS, CDR2 FQNEAQ. The CDR3 is 15 residues long. V was clipped by 1 base and J by 4 bases; unmatched bases: 2. CDR3 in amino acids: CASSLEAGGADTQYF. CDR3 DNA: TGTGCCAGCAGCTTAGAAGCGGGGGGGGCAGATACGCAGTATTTT.

This clone occurred a few times. The chain has TRBV4-1 and TRBJ1-4; D is perhaps TRBD1 (5 bases). In germline, CDR1 is MGHRA, CDR2 YSYEKL. The CDR3 spans 14 residues. The V end lost 1 base, the J end lost 6 bases, and 9 bases lay between the germline ends. The CDR3 here is CASSQVGGDEKLFF. In DNA form, the CDR3 reads TGCGCCAGCAGCCAAGTGGGAGGGGATGAAAAACTGTTTTTT.

Written as DNA, the CDR3 is TGCGCCAGCAGCTTGCGGTCAGGGGGCCGTATGGCCGGGGAGCTGTTTTTT. This translates into CASSLRSGGRMAGELFF. This chain connects TRBV5-1 to TRBJ2-2, with 8 positions matching TRBD1. This CDR3 contains 17 residues. Germline-derived CDR1 and CDR2 are SGHRS and YFSETQ. Trimming cost V 1 base and J 6 bases; bases outside gene matches: 11. Filled out from reference TRBV5-1 and TRBJ2-2, the complete variable domain reads KAGVTQTPRYLIKTRGQQVTLSCSPISGHRSVSWYQQTPGQGLQFLFEYFSETQRNKGNFPGRFSGRQFSNSRSEMNVSTLELGDSALYLCASSLRSGGRMAGELFFGEGSRLTVL.

The rearrangement links TRBV4-1 to TRBJ2-2; D is undetermined. The CDR3 consists of 15 residues. Trimming left V 6 bases short and J 1 base short, with 12 bases between. Per germline, CDR1 MGHRA and CDR2 YSYEKL. The CDR3 nucleotides read TGCGCCAGCAGTCCTCAGTGGAGGAACACCGGGGAGCTGTTTTTT. It yields the protein CASSPQWRNTGELFF.

This clone was seen a few times. The chain recombines TRBV2 with TRBJ1-6; TRBD1 might be the D (5 bases). V lost 6 bases and J lost 7, with 13 bases in between. Germline V gene data show CDR1 as SNHLY and CDR2 as FYNNEI. CDR3 length: 14 residues. Here the CDR3 DNA reads TGTGCCAGCAGGGAGCTAAGGACAAATTCACCCCTCCACTTT. As protein: CASRELRTNSPLHF. The full variable domain, rest sourced from reference TRBV2 and TRBJ1-6, is EPEVTQTPSHQVTQMGQEVILRCVPISNHLYFYWYRQILGQKVEFLVSFYNNEISEKSEIFDDQFSVERPDGSNFTLKIRSTKLEDSAMYFCASRELRTNSPLHFGNGTRLTVT.

V usage is TRBV10-3 and J usage is TRBJ1-5; D remains unclear. The V end was cut by 2 bases, the J end by 7 bases, with 12 bases between. In germline, CDR1 is ENHRY, CDR2 SYGVKD. This CDR3 has 14 amino acids. CDR3 bases: TGTGCCATCAGTGAGATATTGACTGAACAGCCCCAGCATTTT. Encoded protein: CAISEILTEQPQHF.

The sample holds a few counts of this clone. V gene TRBV23-1 combines with J gene TRBJ1-1; no clear D gene. TRBV23-1 is designated an ORF whose function remains uncertain. The CDR3 contains 14 residues. Trimming removed 4 bases at V and 6 bases at J, with 15 bases between. In DNA, the CDR3 is TGCGCCAGCAGTCTGAGGGCGCCTCGACCTGAAGCTTTCTTT. Amino acids: CASSLRAPRPEAFF.

In regard to this clone: An end of the junction differs from the germline gene, which may be a read error. This specimen includes other DNA sequences encoding the same CDR3. The chain employs TRBV4-1 and TRBJ1-4; 9 nucleotides agree with TRBD1. Germline loops: CDR1 MGHRA, CDR2 YSYEKL. There are 13 residues in the CDR3. The CDR3, as DNA: TGCGCCAGCAGCCAACGATACAGGGGGCCCAGCTTCTTT. Residues: CASSQRYRGPSFF.